This T cell receptor beta chain emerged from a study of PD-L1 blockade in urothelial cancer. Trimming cost V 4 bases and J 10 bases, with 17 bases left between them. Per germline, CDR1 SGHDN and CDR2 FVKESK. The CDR3 extends over 14 amino acids. Time point indicated: peripheral blood 6 weeks after treatment start. This clone was counted a single time. Profiled with immunoSEQ multiplex PCR; TCRdb holds only in-frame clones, not every one. Counted here are about 41,000 clones, roughly 84% occurring once; the ten biggest clones make up approximately 2.4%. The sequences come from PBMCs, collected around atezolizumab (anti-PD-L1) treatment. J is TRBJ2-1 and V is TRBV14; D is unclear. The receptor comes from a man between 70 and 80 years old with urothelial cancer. As DNA, the CDR3 is TGTGCCAGCAGCCCTCAGATCGTTCTAGGCGAGCAGTTCTTC. Residues: CASSPQIVLGEQFF.